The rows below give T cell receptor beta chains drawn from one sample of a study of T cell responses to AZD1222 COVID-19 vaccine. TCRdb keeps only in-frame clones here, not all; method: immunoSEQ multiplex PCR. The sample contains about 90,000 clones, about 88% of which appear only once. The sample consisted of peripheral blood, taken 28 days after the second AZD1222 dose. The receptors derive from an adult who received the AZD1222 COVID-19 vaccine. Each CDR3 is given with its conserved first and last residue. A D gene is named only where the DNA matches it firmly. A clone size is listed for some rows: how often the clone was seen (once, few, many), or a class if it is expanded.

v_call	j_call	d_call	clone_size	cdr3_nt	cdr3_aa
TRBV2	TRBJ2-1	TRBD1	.	TGTGCCAGCAGTGTTTATTCGGCAGGGGGCTATCTTGGTGAGCAGTTCTTC	CASSVYSAGGYLGEQFF
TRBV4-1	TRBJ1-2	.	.	TGCGCCAGCAGCCAAGAGGGGGTGAGAAGGGGCATGGGCTATGGCTACACCTTC	CASSQEGVRRGMGYGYTF
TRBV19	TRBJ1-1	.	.	TGTGCCAGTAGTGAGGGTATAACCGTGAACACTGAAGCTTTCTTT	CASSEGITVNTEAFF
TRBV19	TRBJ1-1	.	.	TGTGCCAGTAGTACTCAGGGAAACACTGAAGCTTTCTTT	CASSTQGNTEAFF
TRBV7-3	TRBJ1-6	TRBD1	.	TGTGCCAGCAGCCAGGACAGGGTGTCAGGGTCACCCCTCCACTTT	CASSQDRVSGSPLHF
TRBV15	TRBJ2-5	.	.	TGTGCCACCAGCGGGGGGGACAGCCTTTCTTGGACCCAGTACTTC	CATSGGDSLSWTQYF
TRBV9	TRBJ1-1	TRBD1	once	TGTGCCAGCAGCGCAACAGGGGGCACTGAAGCTTTCTTT	CASSATGGTEAFF
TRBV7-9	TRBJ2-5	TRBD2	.	TGTGCCAGCAGCTCACCGGGACTAGGAGAGACCCAGTACTTC	CASSSPGLGETQYF
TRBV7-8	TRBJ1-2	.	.	TGTGCCAGCAGCTTACGGCAGGGAAAAGGCTACACCTTC	CASSLRQGKGYTF
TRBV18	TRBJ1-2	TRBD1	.	TGTGCCAGCTCAGTCACGGGACAGGAGGAATATGGCTACACCTTC	CASSVTGQEEYGYTF
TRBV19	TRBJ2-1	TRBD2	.	TGTGCCAGTAGTTTAGCGGGGCCCCGCGGTGAGCAGTTCTTC	CASSLAGPRGEQFF
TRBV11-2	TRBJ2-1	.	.	TGTGCCAGCAGCTTTGACAGCAATGAGCAGTTCTTC	CASSFDSNEQFF
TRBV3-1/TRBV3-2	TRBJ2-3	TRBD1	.	TGTGCCAGCAGCCAACGTAGGACAGGGATGTCAGATACGCAGTATTTT	CASSQRRTGMSDTQYF
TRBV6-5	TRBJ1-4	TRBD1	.	TGTGCCAGCAGTTACGCGGCAGGGGGAGAAAAACTGTTTTTT	CASSYAAGGEKLFF
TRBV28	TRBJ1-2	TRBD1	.	TGTGCCAGCAGTCGCCAACAGGGGAAGTATGGCTACACCTTC	CASSRQQGKYGYTF
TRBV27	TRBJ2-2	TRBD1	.	TGTGCCAGCAGTTCCTTACCGGGACAGGAGGACACCGGGGAGCTGTTTTTT	CASSSLPGQEDTGELFF